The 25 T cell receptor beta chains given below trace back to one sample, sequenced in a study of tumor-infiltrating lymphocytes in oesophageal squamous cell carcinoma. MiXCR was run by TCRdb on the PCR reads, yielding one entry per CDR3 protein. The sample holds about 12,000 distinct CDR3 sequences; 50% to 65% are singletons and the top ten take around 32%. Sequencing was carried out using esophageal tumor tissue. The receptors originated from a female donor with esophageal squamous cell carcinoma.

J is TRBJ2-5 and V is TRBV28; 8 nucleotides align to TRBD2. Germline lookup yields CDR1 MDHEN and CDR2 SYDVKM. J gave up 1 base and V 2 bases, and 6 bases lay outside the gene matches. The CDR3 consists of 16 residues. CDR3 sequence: CASSLGAGGPQETQYF. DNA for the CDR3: TGTGCCAGCAGTTTAGGCGCGGGAGGCCCCCAAGAGACCCAGTACTTC.

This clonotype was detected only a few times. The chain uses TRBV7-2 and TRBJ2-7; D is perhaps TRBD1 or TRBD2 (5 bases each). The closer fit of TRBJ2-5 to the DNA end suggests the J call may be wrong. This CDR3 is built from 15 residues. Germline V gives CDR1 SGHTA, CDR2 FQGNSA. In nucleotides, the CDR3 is TGTGCCAGCAGCTCCGAGTTTGAGGGGACGGAGACCCAGTACTTC. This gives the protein CASSSEFEGTETQYF.

CDR3 amino acids: CASSLNYGNEQYF. In DNA form, the CDR3 reads TGTGCCAGCAGCTTAAATTATGGGAATGAGCAGTACTTC. The rearrangement links TRBV7-3 to TRBJ2-1, with no clear D. The J call may be wrong; the DNA end is better matched by TRBJ2-7. The CDR3 totals 13 residues. CDR1 is SGHTA and CDR2 is FQGTGA in the germline V gene.

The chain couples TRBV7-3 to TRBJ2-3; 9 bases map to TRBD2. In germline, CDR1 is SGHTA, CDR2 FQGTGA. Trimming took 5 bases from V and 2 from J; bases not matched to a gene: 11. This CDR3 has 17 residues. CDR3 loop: CASSLEASGKPTDTQYF. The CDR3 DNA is TGTGCCAGCAGCCTAGAGGCTAGCGGGAAACCCACAGATACGCAGTATTTT.

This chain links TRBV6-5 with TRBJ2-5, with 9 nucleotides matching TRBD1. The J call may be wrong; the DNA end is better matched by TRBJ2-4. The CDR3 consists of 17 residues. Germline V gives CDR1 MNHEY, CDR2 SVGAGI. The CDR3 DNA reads TGTGCCAGCAGTTACAGAGGGACAGGGAAGACCAAAAACATTCAGTACTTC. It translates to CASSYRGTGKTKNIQYF.

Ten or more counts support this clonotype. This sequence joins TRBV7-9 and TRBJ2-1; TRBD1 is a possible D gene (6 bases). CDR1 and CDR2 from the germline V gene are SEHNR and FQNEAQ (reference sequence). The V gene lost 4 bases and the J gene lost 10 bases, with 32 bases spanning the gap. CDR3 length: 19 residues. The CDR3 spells CASSSIRTLTGGRAYEQFF. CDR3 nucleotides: TGTGCCAGCAGCTCGATCCGTACCCTGACAGGTGGTAGGGCCTACGAGCAGTTCTTC.

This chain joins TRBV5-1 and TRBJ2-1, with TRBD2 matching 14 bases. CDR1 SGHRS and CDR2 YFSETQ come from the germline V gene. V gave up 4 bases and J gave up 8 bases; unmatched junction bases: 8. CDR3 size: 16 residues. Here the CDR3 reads CASSRGLAGGIYEQFF. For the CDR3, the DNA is TGCGCCAGCAGCCGAGGACTAGCGGGGGGCATCTATGAGCAGTTCTTC.

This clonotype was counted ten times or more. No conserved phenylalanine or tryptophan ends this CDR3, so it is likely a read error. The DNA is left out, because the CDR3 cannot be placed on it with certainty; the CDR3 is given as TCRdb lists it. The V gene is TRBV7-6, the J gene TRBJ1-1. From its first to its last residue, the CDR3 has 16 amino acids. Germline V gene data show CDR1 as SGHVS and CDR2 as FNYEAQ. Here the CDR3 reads CATSVAGKASPSILVM.

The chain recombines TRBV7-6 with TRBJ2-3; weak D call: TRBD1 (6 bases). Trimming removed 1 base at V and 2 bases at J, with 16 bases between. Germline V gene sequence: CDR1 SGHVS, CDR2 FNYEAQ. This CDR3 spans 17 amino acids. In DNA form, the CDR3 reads TGTGCCAGCAGCTTAGAGGGGGTGGGGCACGCCACAGATACGCAGTATTTT. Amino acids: CASSLEGVGHATDTQYF.

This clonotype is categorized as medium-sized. This CDR3 is CASIPTGQETQYF. As DNA, the CDR3 is TGTGCCAGCATTCCCACGGGGCAAGAGACCCAGTACTTC. The chain recombines TRBV6-1 with TRBJ2-5; a weak D match, TRBD2 (5 bases). This CDR3 is 13 amino acids long. V gave up 7 bases and J gave up 2 bases, with 11 bases separating them. Germline V CDR1 and CDR2: MNHNS, SASEGT.

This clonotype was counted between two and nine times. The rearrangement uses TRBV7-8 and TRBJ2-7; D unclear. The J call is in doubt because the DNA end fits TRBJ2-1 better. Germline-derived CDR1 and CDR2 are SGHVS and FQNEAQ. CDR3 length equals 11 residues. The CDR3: CASSLHNEQFF. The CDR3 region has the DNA TGTGCCAGCAGCCTTCACAATGAGCAGTTCTTC.

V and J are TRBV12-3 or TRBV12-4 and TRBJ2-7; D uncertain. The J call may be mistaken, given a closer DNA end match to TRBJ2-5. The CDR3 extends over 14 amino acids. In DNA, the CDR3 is TGTGCCAGCAGTTTAAGCCGGCTACAAGAGACCCAGTACTTC. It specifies CASSLSRLQETQYF.

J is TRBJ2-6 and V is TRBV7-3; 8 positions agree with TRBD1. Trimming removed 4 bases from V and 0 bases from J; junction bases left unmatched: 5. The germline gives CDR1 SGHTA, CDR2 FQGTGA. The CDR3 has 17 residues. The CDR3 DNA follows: TGTGCCAGCAGCTCCGGACAGGGACGCTCTGGGGCCAACGTCCTGACTTTC. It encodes CASSSGQGRSGANVLTF.

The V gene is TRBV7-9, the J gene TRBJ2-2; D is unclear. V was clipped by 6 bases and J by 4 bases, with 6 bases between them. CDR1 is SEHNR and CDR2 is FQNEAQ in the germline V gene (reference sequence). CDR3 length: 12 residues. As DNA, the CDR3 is TGTGCCAGCAGTATTACCACCGGGGAGCTGTTTTTT. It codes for CASSITTGELFF. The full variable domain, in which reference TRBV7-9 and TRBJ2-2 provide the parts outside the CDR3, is DTGVSQNPRHKITKRGQNVTFRCDPISEHNRLYWYRQTLGQGPEFLTYFQNEAQLEKSRLLSDRFSAERPKGSFSTLEIQRTEQGDSAMYLCASSITTGELFFGEGSRLTVL.

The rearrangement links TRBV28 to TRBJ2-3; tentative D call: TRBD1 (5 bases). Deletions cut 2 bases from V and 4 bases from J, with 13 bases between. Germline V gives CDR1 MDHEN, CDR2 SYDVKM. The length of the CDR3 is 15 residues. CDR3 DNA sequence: TGTGCCAGCAGTTTACAGGGATCCGTCTCAGATACGCAGTATTTT. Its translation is CASSLQGSVSDTQYF.

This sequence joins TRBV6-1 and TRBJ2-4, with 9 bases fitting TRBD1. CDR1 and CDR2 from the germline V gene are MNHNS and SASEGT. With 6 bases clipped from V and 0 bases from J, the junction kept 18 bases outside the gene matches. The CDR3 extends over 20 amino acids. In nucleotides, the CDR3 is TGTGCCAGCAGGACTAAACCGGGACAGGGATATGCTCAAGCCAAAAACATTCAGTACTTC. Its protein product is CASRTKPGQGYAQAKNIQYF.

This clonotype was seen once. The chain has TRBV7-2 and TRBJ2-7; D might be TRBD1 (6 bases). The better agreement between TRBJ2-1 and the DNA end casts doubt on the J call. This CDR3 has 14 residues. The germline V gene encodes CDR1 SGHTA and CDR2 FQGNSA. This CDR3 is CASSSDSDTYEQFF. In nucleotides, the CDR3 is TGTGCCAGCAGCTCGGACAGCGACACCTACGAGCAGTTCTTC.

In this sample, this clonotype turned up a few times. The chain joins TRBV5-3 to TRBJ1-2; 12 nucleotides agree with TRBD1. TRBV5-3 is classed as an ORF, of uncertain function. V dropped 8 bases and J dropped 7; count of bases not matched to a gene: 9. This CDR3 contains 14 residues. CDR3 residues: CASWRGQGAGGYTF. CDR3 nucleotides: TGTGCCAGCTGGAGGGGACAGGGGGCTGGTGGCTACACCTTC.

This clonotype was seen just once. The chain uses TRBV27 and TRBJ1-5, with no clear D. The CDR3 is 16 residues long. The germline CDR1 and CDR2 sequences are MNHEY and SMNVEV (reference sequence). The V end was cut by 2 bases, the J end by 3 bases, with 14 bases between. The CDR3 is CASSLRDGVINQPQHF. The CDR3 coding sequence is TGTGCCAGCAGTTTAAGGGATGGGGTGATCAATCAGCCCCAGCATTTT.

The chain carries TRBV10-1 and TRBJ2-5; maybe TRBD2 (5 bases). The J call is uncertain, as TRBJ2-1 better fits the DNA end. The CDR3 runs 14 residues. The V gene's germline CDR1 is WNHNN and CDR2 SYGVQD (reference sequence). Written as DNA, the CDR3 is TGCGCCAGCAGTGAGAGCGGAACCTACAATGAGCAGTTCTTC. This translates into CASSESGTYNEQFF.

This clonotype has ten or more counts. This chain's CDR3 is CASSPVLGNGETQYF. CDR3 DNA: TGTGCCAGCTCACCGGTCCTAGGGAACGGCGAGACCCAGTACTTC. The chain carries TRBV18 and TRBJ2-5; no clear D gene. Germline CDR1 reads KGHSH; CDR2 reads LQKENI. The CDR3 extends over 15 amino acids. The V end was cut by 3 bases, the J end by 5 bases, with 16 bases between.

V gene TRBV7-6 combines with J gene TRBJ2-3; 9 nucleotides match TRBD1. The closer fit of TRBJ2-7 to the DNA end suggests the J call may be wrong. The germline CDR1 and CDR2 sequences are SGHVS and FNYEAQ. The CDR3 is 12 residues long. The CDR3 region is CASSTDRGEQYF. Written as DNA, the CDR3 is TGTGCCAGCAGCACAGACAGGGGGGAGCAGTACTTC.

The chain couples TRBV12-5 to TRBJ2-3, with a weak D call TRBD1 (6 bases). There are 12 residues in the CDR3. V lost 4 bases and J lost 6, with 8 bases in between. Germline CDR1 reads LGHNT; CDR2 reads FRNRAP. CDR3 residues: CASGWDMDTQYF. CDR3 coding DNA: TGTGCTAGTGGTTGGGACATGGATACGCAGTATTTT.

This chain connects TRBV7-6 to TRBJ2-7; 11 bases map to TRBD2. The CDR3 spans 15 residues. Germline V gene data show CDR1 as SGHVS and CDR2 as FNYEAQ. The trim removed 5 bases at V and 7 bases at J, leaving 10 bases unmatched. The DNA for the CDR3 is TGTGCCAGCAGCACCACTAGCGGGAGCAGTGCTGAGCAGTACTTC. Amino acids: CASSTTSGSSAEQYF.

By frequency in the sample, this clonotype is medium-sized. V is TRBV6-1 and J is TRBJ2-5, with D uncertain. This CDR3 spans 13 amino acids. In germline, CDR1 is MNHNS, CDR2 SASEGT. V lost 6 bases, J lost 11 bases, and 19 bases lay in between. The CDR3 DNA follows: TGTGCCAGCAGCGCCGACCTTACCCTGGGGCAGTACTTC. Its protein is CASSADLTLGQYF.